This T cell receptor beta chain was sequenced for a study of cytomegalovirus exposure and HLA in healthy donors. Findings and caveats of the study: No immune exposure information besides CMV serostatus was available.

About this clone itself: Antigen specificity is unknown.

The germline V and J ends were trimmed by 2 bases and 12 bases, with 19 bases remaining between them. CDR1 and CDR2 from the germline V gene are SQVTM and ANQGSEA. The CDR3 runs to 13 residues. PCR was performed using 60 Vbeta and 13 Jbeta primers. Repertoires were generated with immunoSEQ multiplex PCR, while TCRdb's copy carries only in-frame clones and drops some. Of about 100,000 clones detected, roughly 88% appear once; the ten largest clones hold approximately 1.2%. The source is a woman between 18 and 29 years old in good health and CMV-seronegative. Input material: PBMCs. This sequence joins TRBV29-1 and TRBJ2-5; maybe TRBD2 (6 bases). The CDR3 reads CSVEILAPGEEYF. The CDR3 DNA sequence: TGCAGCGTTGAAATCCTCGCCCCGGGAGAAGAGTACTTC.